Each of the 5 T cell receptor beta chains below was sequenced from the same sample in a study of tissue T cells after allogeneic stem cell transplantation (dated by TCRdb to the early 2020s). Library preparation used the immunoSEQ multiplex PCR assay. In TCRdb, the immuneACCESS table is reduced to in-frame sequences with V and J assigned. These tables do not hold every clone; where another copy was compared, an unresolved V gene accounts for under half, and the others remain unexplained. For this sample the table gives about 9,000 clones, of which 35% to 40% were detected only once. Roughly 5% of the sample is held by the ten biggest clonotypes. The time point label corresponds to: mouse harvest day 14 after allogeneic transplant. Each mouse graft consisted of 10^7 T-cell-depleted bone marrow cells plus 10^6 splenic CD5+ T cells and was given by tail vein injection. The specimen was skin. These receptors were obtained from a female BALB/c mouse given C57BL/6 T cells with graft-versus-host disease after an allogeneic hematopoietic cell transplant.

Remarks on this clone: Gene names follow the mouse nomenclature. Sequencing ends 1 residue short of the CDR3 end; the germline J gene provides the rest. The chain combines TRBV26 with TRBJ1-1, with 11 positions matching TRBD1. Germline values: CDR1 KGHPV, CDR2 FQNQEV (reference sequence). The CDR3 has 15 residues. With 6 bases clipped from V and 0 bases from J, the junction kept 3 bases outside the gene matches. The CDR3 spells CASRPGQGANTEVFF. The sequenced part of the CDR3 DNA is TGTGCCAGCAGGCCGGGACAGGGGGCAAACACAGAAGTCTTC. The full variable domain, with the rest looked up from reference TRBV26 and TRBJ1-1, is NSKVIQTPRYLVKGQGQKAKMRCIPEKGHPVVFWYQQNKNNEFKFLINFQNQEVLQQIDMTEKRFSAECPSNSPCSLEIQSSEAGDSALYLCASRPGQGANTEVFFGKGTRLTVV.

For this clone: Mouse names are used for the genes. The DNA ends 1 residue before the CDR3 does, and the rest of the CDR3 is filled in from the germline J gene. V and J are TRBV13-3 and TRBJ2-3; TRBD1 is a possible D gene (6 bases). This CDR3 spans 15 amino acids. The V end was cut by 1 base, the J end by 1 base, with 10 bases between. CDR1 is NNHDY and CDR2 is SYVADS in the germline V gene. The covered CDR3 bases are TGTGCCAGCAGTGATCAGGGGCGGGGTGCAGAAACGCTGTAT. Translating it yields CASSDQGRGAETLY. The whole CDR3 is CASSDQGRGAETLYF.

Notes on this clone: Each gene name is a mouse one. The CDR3 extends 1 residue past the end of the read, so its final part is completed from the germline J gene. The chain uses TRBV26 and TRBJ2-4, with D possibly TRBD2 on 6 matching bases. Per the germline V gene, CDR1 is KGHPV and CDR2 is FQNQEV (reference sequence). V lost 3 bases and J 3 bases, leaving 7 bases between the germline ends. There are 13 residues in the CDR3. CDR3 amino acids: CASSLGGQNTLYF. The CDR3 DNA, read in part, is TGTGCCAGCAGTCTCGGGGGGCAAAACACCTTGTAC.

Of note for this clone: Gene labels here are mouse ones. The observed sequence ends 1 residue before the CDR3 terminus, with the missing tail filled in from the germline J gene. The chain is built from TRBV26 and TRBJ2-7, with 8 bases identical to TRBD2. The CDR3 has 13 amino acids. Germline CDR1 and CDR2: KGHPV and FQNQEV (reference sequence). After removal of 2 bases from V and 4 bases from J, the junction contained 1 base not matched to a gene. This CDR3 is CASSLHWGYEQYF. The DNA read from the CDR3 is TGTGCCAGCAGTCTGCACTGGGGGTATGAACAGTAC.

Regarding this clone: Genes here carry mouse names. The CDR3: CSSSQSLGGQDTQYF. The sequenced part of the CDR3 DNA is TGCTCCAGCAGTCAATCGTTGGGGGGGCAAGACACCCAGTAC. This chain connects TRBV23 to TRBJ2-5; the table's D call TRBD2 went unverified against the DNA. The CDR3 goes on 1 residue after the read ends, and that part is filled in from the germline J gene. The CDR3 is 15 amino acids. Germline V gives CDR1 KGHTA, CDR2 FQNQQP.